A single sample gave rise to the 7 T cell receptor beta chains below, sequenced in a study of T cells after yellow fever vaccination. TCRdb recomputed calls from the 5' RACE reads with MiXCR, one row per CDR3 protein. The data hold around 230,000 distinct CDR3 sequences, with roughly 6.8% observed a single time. Sample: CD4+ T cells sorted from PBMCs, taken on the day of the yellow fever booster vaccination. These receptors all come from a man aged 25-40 years who received the YFV17D yellow fever vaccine.

This clonotype came up many times. The chain combines TRBV21-1 with TRBJ2-1; no DNA check was done on the table's D call, TRBD2. TRBV21-1 corresponds to a pseudogene. The CDR3 is made up of 13 amino acids. CDR3 residues: CASARGAENEQFF. The CDR3 DNA reads as TGTGCCAGCGCGAGAGGAGCGGAGAATGAGCAGTTCTTC.

This clonotype was detected many times. J is TRBJ2-7 and V is TRBV29-1; 7 bases agree with TRBD1. Trimming took 4 bases from V and 6 from J; bases not matched to a gene: 6. Germline lookup yields CDR1 SQVTM and CDR2 ANQGSEA. CDR3 length: 12 amino acids. CDR3 residues: CSVGTTGLEQYF. The CDR3 nucleotides read TGCAGCGTTGGTACGACAGGGCTCGAGCAGTACTTC.

This chain connects TRBV9 to TRBJ2-1; no reliable D call. This CDR3 is built from 15 residues. Trimming shortened V by 0 bases and J by 5 bases, and 12 bases separated the two germline ends. CDR1 is SGDLS and CDR2 is YYNGEE in the germline V gene. CDR3 coding DNA: TGTGCCAGCAGCGTAGCAGAATCCGCGCACAATGAGCAGTTCTTC. Translation: CASSVAESAHNEQFF.

The table lists this clonotype with a few counts. The gene calls are TRBV5-1 and TRBJ2-2; 13 nucleotides match TRBD2. This CDR3 has 16 residues. V dropped 2 bases and J dropped 4; count of bases not matched to a gene: 2. CDR1 SGHRS and CDR2 YFSETQ come from the germline V gene. The DNA for the CDR3 is TGCGCCAGCAGCTTAAGACTAGCGGGAGGCACCGGGGAGCTGTTTTTT. Protein product: CASSLRLAGGTGELFF.

Comments on this clonotype: The CDR3 ends on some other residue instead of the conserved phenylalanine or tryptophan, so this is likely a read error. The V and J genes are TRBV6-2 or TRBV6-3 and TRBJ2-1, with 12 bases fitting TRBD2. The ends lost 8 bases at V and 4 bases at J; junction bases unmatched: 3. CDR1 and CDR2 from the germline V gene are MNHEY and SVGEGT. The CDR3 runs to 14 residues. CDR3 nucleotides: TGTGCCAGCTGGACTAGCGGGGTGTACAATGAGCAGTTCTCC. It codes for CASWTSGVYNEQFS.

This clonotype was recorded many times. The V call is TRBV7-8, the J call TRBJ2-2; no clear D gene. This CDR3 region has 13 residues. Deletions cut 6 bases from V and 3 bases from J, with 8 bases between. Germline CDR1 SGHVS, CDR2 FQNEAQ. In DNA, the CDR3 is TGTGCCAGCAGTCTGGTGGACACCGGGGAGCTGTTTTTT. Its translation: CASSLVDTGELFF. Based on the CDR3 plus reference TRBV7-8 and TRBJ2-2, the full variable domain is GAGVSQSPRYKVAKRGQDVALRCDPISGHVSLFWYQQALGQGPEFLTYFQNEAQLDKSGLPSDRFFAERPEGSVSTLKIQRTQQEDSAVYLCASSLVDTGELFFGEGSRLTVL.

A word on this clonotype: One end of the junction is discordant with germline, which a read error may explain. The chain links TRBV19 to TRBJ2-3; the D is unclear. In germline, CDR1 is LNHDA, CDR2 SQIVND (reference sequence). The CDR3 contains 16 residues. DNA for the CDR3: TGTGTCAGTAGTATCTTCGGCGAGACTAGCACAGATACGCAGTATTTT. Translated, it gives CVSSIFGETSTDTQYF.